A single sample gave rise to the 28 T cell receptor beta chains below, sequenced in a study of T cells in Graves' hyperthyroidism and ophthalmopathy. The source material, RNA transcripts, was used to amplify TCR beta CDR3 regions. First-round RT-PCR with HTBI primers amplified the TCR CDR3 region. TCRdb recomputed calls from the multiplex PCR reads with MiXCR, one row per CDR3 protein. Among about 400,000 distinct CDR3 sequences, just under 25% were seen once, and the ten largest hold around 79%. Sequencing was done on a sample of blood. Receptor source: a man between 45 and 60 years old with Graves' hyperthyroidism.

In this sample, this clonotype turned up many times. V gene TRBV24-1 combines with J gene TRBJ2-3; D possibly matches TRBD1 or TRBD2 (6 bases each). Trimming shortened V by 9 bases and J by 0 bases, and 9 bases separated the two germline ends. CDR3 length equals 13 residues. Germline loops: CDR1 KGHDR, CDR2 SFDVKD. The CDR3 coding sequence is TGTGCCACCGGAGGGGGAAGCACAGATACGCAGTATTTT. Translating gives CATGGGSTDTQYF.

This chain connects TRBV19 to TRBJ2-6, with no clear D. The V gene's germline CDR1 is LNHDA and CDR2 SQIVND (reference sequence). With 5 bases removed from V and 0 bases from J, the gap between germline ends came to 11 bases. This CDR3 has 16 residues. The CDR3 DNA follows: TGTGCCAGTAGTGCTCCACGAGGCTCTGGGGCCAACGTCCTGACTTTC. Protein: CASSAPRGSGANVLTF.

This clonotype appeared a few times. This chain's CDR3 is CASSPGRHSNQPQHF. The CDR3 DNA follows: TGTGCCAGCTCACCCGGCAGACATAGCAATCAGCCCCAGCATTTT. This chain joins TRBV18 and TRBJ1-5; D gene ambiguous. Per germline, CDR1 KGHSH and CDR2 LQKENI. The CDR3 loop spans 15 amino acids. Trimming shortened V by 3 bases and J by 0 bases, and 9 bases separated the two germline ends. The full variable domain, in which reference TRBV18 and TRBJ1-5 provide the parts outside the CDR3, is NAGVMQNPRHLVRRRGQEARLRCSPMKGHSHVYWYRQLPEEGLKFMVYLQKENIIDESGMPKERFSAEFPKEGPSILRIQQVVRGDSAAYFCASSPGRHSNQPQHFGDGTRLSIL.

This clonotype occurred many times. The V call is TRBV7-2, the J call TRBJ2-7, with a possible D match to TRBD2 (6 bases). Germline V gene lookup returns CDR1 SGHTA and CDR2 FQGNSA. This CDR3 spans 14 amino acids. The ends were cut back, 5 bases at V and 4 bases at J, with 15 bases in the middle. The CDR3 reads CASSPPGLRYEQYF. CDR3 nucleotides: TGTGCCAGCAGCCCTCCGGGACTCCGATACGAGCAGTACTTC.

This clonotype was detected a few times. The chain carries TRBV6-2 or TRBV6-3 and TRBJ2-7, with 14 bases lining up with TRBD2. CDR3 size: 17 residues. Trimming took 5 bases from V and 0 from J; bases not matched to a gene: 6. CDR1 is MNHEY and CDR2 is SVGEGT in the germline V gene. CDR3 sequence (DNA): TGTGCCAGCAGTGGGACTAGCGGGGGTTCACCCTCCTACGAGCAGTACTTC. It encodes CASSGTSGGSPSYEQYF.

There are a few counts of this clonotype. The rearrangement joins TRBV7-6 to TRBJ1-2; 7 bases are a match to TRBD1. Trimming took 1 base from V and 0 from J; bases not matched to a gene: 2. The CDR3 extends over 15 amino acids. Germline V lookup: CDR1 SGHVS, CDR2 FNYEAQ. CDR3 bases: TGTGCCAGCAGCTTAGGAACAGGGGCTAACTATGGCTACACCTTC. Translating gives CASSLGTGANYGYTF. Combining the CDR3 with reference TRBV7-6 and TRBJ1-2 gives the whole variable domain GAGVSQSPRYKVTKRGQDVALRCDPISGHVSLYWYRQALGQGPEFLTYFNYEAQQDKSGLPNDRFSAERPEGSISTLTIQRTEQRDSAMYRCASSLGTGANYGYTFGSGTRLTVV.

The V call is TRBV19, the J call TRBJ2-3; 11 bases align to TRBD2. CDR3 size: 16 residues. CDR1 is LNHDA and CDR2 is SQIVND in the germline V gene (reference sequence). The ends lost 3 bases at V and 5 bases at J; junction bases unmatched: 7. CDR3 DNA: TGTGCCAGTAGTATCCTGGGGACTAGCGGAAGAGATACGCAGTATTTT. Encoded protein: CASSILGTSGRDTQYF.

The gene calls are TRBV5-1 and TRBJ2-1; D is possibly TRBD2 (6 bases). The ends were cut back, 4 bases at V and 3 bases at J, with 14 bases in the middle. Germline CDR1 and CDR2: SGHRS and YFSETQ. The CDR3 extends over 15 amino acids. Written as DNA, the CDR3 is TGCGCCAGCAGCCAGCGGCCCGGGGGCTACAATGAGCAGTTCTTC. Translating it yields CASSQRPGGYNEQFF.

This chain connects TRBV7-6 to TRBJ2-7, with 12 bases fitting TRBD2. Germline loops: CDR1 SGHVS, CDR2 FNYEAQ. This CDR3 is 15 amino acids long. V trimming: 2 bases; J trimming: 6 bases; junction bases outside the gene matches: 5. The chain's CDR3 is CASSLRLAGAIEQYF. The DNA of the CDR3 is TGTGCCAGCAGCTTAAGACTAGCGGGAGCTATCGAGCAGTACTTC.

This clonotype was counted ten times or more. This chain joins TRBV2 and TRBJ2-7, with 7 bases matching TRBD1. Looked up from germline, CDR1 is SNHLY and CDR2 is FYNNEI. With V trimmed by 4 bases and J by 2 bases, 8 bases remained unmatched. This CDR3 comprises 15 residues. The DNA for the CDR3 is TGTGCCAGCAGTGCCGGACAGGTGGGCCCCTACGAGCAGTACTTC. This translates into CASSAGQVGPYEQYF. Together with reference TRBV2 and TRBJ2-7, the CDR3 gives the full variable domain: EPEVTQTPSHQVTQMGQEVILRCVPISNHLYFYWYRQILGQKVEFLVSFYNNEISEKSEIFDDQFSVERPDGSNFTLKIRSTKLEDSAMYFCASSAGQVGPYEQYFGPGTRLTVT.

The rearrangement uses TRBV6-1 and TRBJ2-4, with 8 bases aligning to TRBD2. J was trimmed by 3 bases and V by 6 bases; bases with no gene match: 7. CDR1 is MNHNS, CDR2 SASEGT, per germline. The CDR3 runs to 15 residues. DNA of the CDR3: TGTGCCAGCAGCTTAAGCGGGAGTGGCAAAAACATTCAGTACTTC. Its protein product is CASSLSGSGKNIQYF.

A few counts support this clonotype. The V call is TRBV20-1, the J call TRBJ2-1, with TRBD2 identical over 13 bases. Germline V CDR1 and CDR2: DFQATT, SNEGSKA (reference sequence). Unmatched junction bases numbered 6, after V lost 6 bases and J lost 7 bases. The CDR3 has 14 residues. The CDR3 sequence: CSASLAGGPNEQFF. CDR3 coding DNA: TGCAGTGCCTCACTAGCGGGAGGGCCAAATGAGCAGTTCTTC.

This chain joins TRBV9 and TRBJ2-1; a possible D gene is TRBD2 (6 bases). V shed 4 bases and J shed 4 bases, with 21 bases lying between them. Germline CDR1 is SGDLS and CDR2 is YYNGEE. The CDR3 totals 17 residues. The CDR3 DNA reads as TGTGCCAGCAGCCCCCGAATACGGGGGAGGTCATACAATGAGCAGTTCTTC. It yields the protein CASSPRIRGRSYNEQFF.

This clonotype was recorded once. The chain has TRBV5-1 and TRBJ1-2; the D gene is possibly TRBD1 (6 bases). The CDR3 has 16 amino acids. Per the germline V gene, CDR1 is SGHRS and CDR2 is YFSETQ. V lost 3 bases, J lost 6 bases, and 21 bases lay in between. For the CDR3, the DNA is TGCGCCAGCAGCTCCGAAGTGATATTGGGGGGCGATGGCTACACCTTC. As protein: CASSSEVILGGDGYTF.

This clonotype occurred a few times. The rearrangement joins TRBV5-1 to TRBJ1-6; TRBD1 might be the D (5 bases). The germline gives CDR1 SGHRS, CDR2 YFSETQ. Trimming left V 3 bases short and J 8 bases short, with 12 bases between. This CDR3 is built from 14 residues. The CDR3 DNA reads as TGCGCCAGCAGCTATCAGGGAGAGGATTCACCCCTCCACTTT. Translated: CASSYQGEDSPLHF.

This clonotype has a handful of counts. V and J are TRBV20-1 and TRBJ2-5; TRBD2 aligns across 13 bases. This CDR3 spans 14 amino acids. CDR1 is DFQATT and CDR2 is SNEGSKA in the germline V gene (reference sequence). The V gene end was trimmed by 5 bases and the J gene end by 5 bases; junction bases not matched to a gene: 5. The CDR3 DNA reads TGCAGTGCTCCTAGACTAGCGGGAGGCGAGACCCAGTACTTC. Encoded protein: CSAPRLAGGETQYF.

This clonotype has a handful of counts. This chain joins TRBV19 and TRBJ1-1, with D maybe TRBD1 (5 bases). Trimming left V 2 bases short and J 0 bases short, with 7 bases between. CDR3 length: 14 amino acids. Germline loops: CDR1 LNHDA, CDR2 SQIVND (reference sequence). The CDR3 reads CASSIRGVNTEAFF. As DNA, the CDR3 is TGTGCCAGTAGTATACGAGGGGTGAACACTGAAGCTTTCTTT.

V usage is TRBV19 and J usage is TRBJ2-1; D possibly matches TRBD1 or TRBD2 (5 bases each). The V gene lost 6 bases and the J gene lost 2 bases, with 11 bases spanning the gap. Germline V gene sequence: CDR1 LNHDA, CDR2 SQIVND (reference sequence). The CDR3 is 14 residues long. CDR3 protein: CASRVPGPYNEQFF. The CDR3, as DNA: TGTGCCAGTAGAGTCCCGGGACCCTACAATGAGCAGTTCTTC. Supplemented by reference TRBV19 and TRBJ2-1, the full variable domain reads DGGITQSPKYLFRKEGQNVTLSCEQNLNHDAMYWYRQDPGQGLRLIYYSQIVNDFQKGDIAEGYSVSREKKESFPLTVTSAQKNPTAFYLCASRVPGPYNEQFFGPGTRLTVL.

This chain links TRBV6-1 with TRBJ1-2; maybe TRBD1 (6 bases). The CDR3 extends over 15 amino acids. The germline CDR1 and CDR2 sequences are MNHNS and SASEGT. V was cut by 1 base and J by 2 bases, with 11 bases left in between. The CDR3 DNA reads TGTGCCAGCAGTGAAGTGCGGACAGCAAACTATGGCTACACCTTC. This encodes CASSEVRTANYGYTF.

This chain joins TRBV9 and TRBJ2-2; 10 bases line up with TRBD2. This CDR3 has 16 amino acids. Unmatched junction bases numbered 5, after V lost 4 bases and J lost 2 bases. The germline CDR1 and CDR2 sequences are SGDLS and YYNGEE. The CDR3 region has the DNA TGTGCCAGCAGCCCCACTAGCGGGGAAAACACCGGGGAGCTGTTTTTT. Its protein product is CASSPTSGENTGELFF.

The genes are TRBV27 and TRBJ2-3, with TRBD2 matching over 12 bases. This CDR3 region has 17 residues. From germline, CDR1 is MNHEY and CDR2 SMNVEV (reference sequence). Unmatched junction bases numbered 10, after V lost 4 bases and J lost 5 bases. CDR3 in DNA: TGTGCCAGCAGTTCCAGACTAGCGGGAGTCCCCGAAGATACGCAGTATTTT. Protein: CASSSRLAGVPEDTQYF.

V is TRBV4-1 and J is TRBJ2-1, with 15 bases matching TRBD2. This CDR3 region has 17 residues. V shed 4 bases and J 8 bases; nucleotides not matched to a gene: 9. Germline values: CDR1 MGHRA, CDR2 YSYEKL. CDR3 nucleotide sequence: TGCGCCAGCAGCCCCTGGACTAGCGGGAGGGGGATGTATGAGCAGTTCTTC. Its translation: CASSPWTSGRGMYEQFF.

There are many counts of this clonotype. The CDR3 is CASSSVEGEQYF. CDR3 coding DNA: TGTGCCAGCAGCAGTGTAGAGGGCGAGCAGTACTTC. J is TRBJ2-7 and V is TRBV11-2; D might be TRBD2 (5 bases). Deletions cut 5 bases from V and 6 bases from J, with 11 bases between. From germline, CDR1 is SGHAT and CDR2 FQNNGV. CDR3 length: 12 amino acids.

The chain recombines TRBV24-1 with TRBJ2-3, with 7 nucleotides matching TRBD1. The CDR3 extends over 15 amino acids. Germline CDR1 KGHDR, CDR2 SFDVKD. V shed 0 bases and J 3 bases; nucleotides not matched to a gene: 2. The CDR3 protein is CATSDLQQGTDTQYF. For the CDR3, the DNA is TGTGCCACCAGTGATTTGCAACAGGGGACAGATACGCAGTATTTT.

This clonotype was counted only a few times. The CDR3 loop reads CASSSTQSKETQYF. DNA of the CDR3: TGCGCCAGCAGCTCAACACAATCTAAAGAGACCCAGTACTTC. This chain joins TRBV5-1 and TRBJ2-5; D is unclear. The germline V gene has CDR1 SGHRS and CDR2 YFSETQ. V dropped 3 bases and J dropped 3 bases, with 12 bases sitting between them. The CDR3 runs to 14 residues.

This clonotype was seen at least ten times. The rearrangement joins TRBV20-1 to TRBJ2-1; the match to TRBD2 covers 13 bases. Trimming took 5 bases from V and 7 from J; bases not matched to a gene: 14. This CDR3 region has 17 residues. The germline V gene encodes CDR1 DFQATT and CDR2 SNEGSKA (reference sequence). CDR3 in DNA: TGCAGTGCTTCCGCTCTCCTACTAGCGGGAGGGCCAAATGAGCAGTTCTTC. Its translation: CSASALLLAGGPNEQFF.

This clonotype was found a few times. The chain links TRBV6-1 to TRBJ2-2; 9 bases are shared with TRBD2. V shed 6 bases and J 7 bases; nucleotides not matched to a gene: 6. The V gene's germline CDR1 is MNHNS and CDR2 SASEGT. The CDR3 loop spans 14 amino acids. The CDR3 DNA is TGTGCCAGCAGGCGGGAGGGCCAGATCGGGGAGCTGTTTTTT. It translates to CASRREGQIGELFF.

This clonotype was counted a few times. V gene TRBV7-2 combines with J gene TRBJ2-3; the D is unclear. CDR3 length equals 14 residues. Trimming removed 2 bases at V and 6 bases at J, with 12 bases between. CDR1 and CDR2 (germline): SGHTA, FQGNSA. The CDR3 reads CASSLWVDHDTQYF. CDR3 sequence (DNA): TGTGCCAGCAGCTTATGGGTGGATCATGATACGCAGTATTTT.